This T cell receptor (beta chain) is from a study of Ad26.COV2.S vaccination and SARS-CoV-2 variants. Study-wide context: Each vaccinee took Ad26.COV2.S intramuscularly, once or twice 56 days apart. Study findings and constraints: A substantial breadth of spike-specific CD8+ and CD4+ T cell responses after vaccination has been reported.

The CDR3 sequence is 14 residues long. V lost 4 bases and J lost 7; bases outside the gene matches: 7. Germline V lookup: CDR1 SGHRS, CDR2 YFSETQ. On this clone itself: Its antigen is currently unknown.

TCRdb's copy holds only in-frame clones and misses some; the assay was immunoSEQ multiplex PCR. The sample comprises fewer than 600,000 clones, about 89% of which are singletons, and more than 1.5% rests with the top ten. Treatment meaning: some 19 received Ad26.COV2.S at low or high dose, single or two shots; 5 received placebo; per-sample allocation not given. The samples date from day 63 after the first vaccine or placebo injection. Sequenced material: peripheral blood, taken in a trial of Ad26.COV2.S vaccine versus placebo. The receptor comes from a person between 18 and 65 years old who received the Ad26.COV2.S COVID-19 vaccine or a placebo. The chain couples TRBV5-1 to TRBJ1-4, with 7 bases lining up with TRBD1. The CDR3 is CASSRQGRSEKLFF. The CDR3 DNA reads as TGCGCCAGCAGCCGACAGGGAAGGAGTGAAAAACTGTTTTTT. Looking up the rest from reference TRBV5-1 and TRBJ1-4 gives the full variable domain: KAGVTQTPRYLIKTRGQQVTLSCSPISGHRSVSWYQQTPGQGLQFLFEYFSETQRNKGNFPGRFSGRQFSNSRSEMNVSTLELGDSALYLCASSRQGRSEKLFFGSGTQLSVL.